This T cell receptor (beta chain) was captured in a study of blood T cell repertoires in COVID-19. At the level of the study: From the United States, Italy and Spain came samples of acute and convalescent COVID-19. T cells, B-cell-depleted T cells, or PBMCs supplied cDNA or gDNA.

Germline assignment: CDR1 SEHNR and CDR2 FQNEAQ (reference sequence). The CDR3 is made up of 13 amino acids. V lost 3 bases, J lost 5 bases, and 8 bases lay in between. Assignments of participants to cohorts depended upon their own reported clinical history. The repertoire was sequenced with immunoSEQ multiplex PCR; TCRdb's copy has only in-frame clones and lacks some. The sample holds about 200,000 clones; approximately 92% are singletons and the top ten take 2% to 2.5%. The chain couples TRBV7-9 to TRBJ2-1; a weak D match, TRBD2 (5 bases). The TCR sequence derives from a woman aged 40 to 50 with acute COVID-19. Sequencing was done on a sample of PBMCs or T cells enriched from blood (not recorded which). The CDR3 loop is CASSFSGNNEQFF. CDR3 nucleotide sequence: TGTGCCAGCAGCTTTTCGGGAAACAATGAGCAGTTCTTC.